This entry lists 24 T cell receptor beta chains sequenced from one sample in a study of blood T cell repertoires in COVID-19 (dated by TCRdb to 2018 to 2020). Receptor amplification or capture employed the immunoSEQ multiplex PCR assay. Not all clones reach the TCRdb copy of this immuneACCESS table, which keeps in-frame sequences only. Checked studies attribute under half of the gap to unresolved V genes and leave the rest unexplained. A total of some 21,000 clones appear in this sample, about four fifths of them only once. The ten most abundant clones make up roughly 3.5% of the sample. Sequencing used peripheral blood. Source of these receptors: a man in his forties with acute or convalescent COVID-19.

The CDR3 sequence is CASSEGYTEAFF. The DNA of the CDR3 is TGTGCCAGCAGTGAGGGATACACTGAAGCTTTCTTT. The chain recombines TRBV6-2 or TRBV6-3 with TRBJ1-1; D gene ambiguous. The CDR3 runs 12 residues. Deletions cut 5 bases from V and 3 bases from J, with 7 bases between. Germline V gene sequence: CDR1 MNHEY, CDR2 SVGEGT.

The V gene is TRBV6-1, the J gene TRBJ2-7, with TRBD1 matching over 10 bases. Germline V gene sequence: CDR1 MNHNS, CDR2 SASEGT. The ends lost 2 bases at V and 5 bases at J; junction bases unmatched: 9. This CDR3 region has 16 residues. The CDR3 spells CASSELGDRGNNEQYF. As DNA, the CDR3 is TGTGCCAGCAGTGAACTGGGGGACAGGGGAAATAACGAGCAGTACTTC.

The genes are TRBV12-5 and TRBJ1-1; D is perhaps TRBD1 (6 bases). CDR3 length: 14 amino acids. Germline V gene lookup returns CDR1 LGHNT and CDR2 FRNRAP. V was cut by 6 bases and J by 1 base, with 12 bases left in between. The CDR3 nucleotides are TGTGCTAGTGGGGGGGACACCCCGAACACTGAAGCTTTCTTT. Translating it yields CASGGDTPNTEAFF. Full variable domain (outside the CDR3, taken from reference TRBV12-5 and TRBJ1-1): DARVTQTPRHKVTEMGQEVTMRCQPILGHNTVFWYRQTMMQGLELLAYFRNRAPLDDSGMPKDRFSAEMPDATLATLKIQPSEPRDSAVYFCASGGDTPNTEAFFGQGTRLTVV.

The chain combines TRBV20-1 with TRBJ1-2, with D perhaps TRBD1 (5 bases). The CDR3 spans 11 residues. CDR1 DFQATT and CDR2 SNEGSKA come from the germline V gene (reference sequence). Deletions cut 7 bases from V and 2 bases from J, with 8 bases between. The CDR3 coding sequence is TGCAGTGTGGGGGGAAACTATGGCTACACCTTC. This sequence encodes CSVGGNYGYTF.

This clone was seen just once. The CDR3: CASSLVSQGIDTIYF. The CDR3, as DNA: TGTGCCAGCAGCTTAGTATCGCAGGGAATCGACACCATATATTTT. V usage is TRBV7-9 and J usage is TRBJ1-3; a weak D match, TRBD1 (5 bases). V lost 1 base to trimming and J lost 8 bases, with 15 bases between them. The CDR3 loop spans 15 amino acids. Germline CDR1 and CDR2: SEHNR and FQNEAQ (reference sequence).

CDR3 region: CASSIGGQSNSPLHF. DNA for the CDR3: TGTGCCAGTAGTATAGGAGGGCAGAGCAATTCACCCCTCCACTTT. The chain joins TRBV19 to TRBJ1-6, with D unclear. The CDR3 loop spans 15 amino acids. The V gene's germline CDR1 is LNHDA and CDR2 SQIVND (reference sequence). Trimming left V 1 base short and J 7 bases short, with 11 bases between.

The V call is TRBV6-5, the J call TRBJ1-3; 9 bases map to TRBD1. In germline, CDR1 is MNHEY, CDR2 SVGAGI. The CDR3 consists of 15 residues. V shed 7 bases, J shed 5 bases, and the junction held 9 bases outside the gene matches. CDR3 sequence reads: CASIPSDRGRNTIYF. CDR3 DNA sequence: TGTGCCAGCATCCCATCGGACAGGGGCCGAAACACCATATATTTT.

This chain links TRBV6-4 with TRBJ2-1; 8 positions agree with TRBD2. The CDR3 sequence is 15 residues long. CDR1 is MRHNA, CDR2 SNTAGT, per germline. Trimming took 2 bases from V and 6 from J; bases not matched to a gene: 6. This CDR3 reads CASSDGAGGSNEQFF. The CDR3 bases are TGTGCCAGCAGTGACGGGGCGGGAGGAAGCAATGAGCAGTTCTTC.

Here the CDR3 DNA reads TGTGCCAGCAGTTACAAGCGGGCCCACCAAGAGACCCAGTACTTC. It encodes CASSYKRAHQETQYF. The J gene is TRBJ2-5, the V gene TRBV6-2 or TRBV6-3; D may be TRBD2 (6 bases). The CDR3 covers 15 residues. Germline CDR1 reads MNHEY; CDR2 reads SVGEGT. The V gene lost 2 bases and the J gene lost 0 bases, with 10 bases spanning the gap.

This clone was seen just once. V gene TRBV5-1 combines with J gene TRBJ2-7; 11 bases line up with TRBD1. The CDR3 has 15 residues. The germline V gene encodes CDR1 SGHRS and CDR2 YFSETQ. With 2 bases clipped from V and 6 bases from J, the junction kept 7 bases outside the gene matches. The CDR3 nucleotides read TGCGCCAGCAGCTTACGGACAGGGGGCGGGGGCGAGCAGTACTTC. As protein: CASSLRTGGGGEQYF.

The V call is TRBV6-6, the J call TRBJ1-5, with 7 bases fitting TRBD1. V gave up 6 bases and J gave up 0 bases; unmatched junction bases: 11. The length of the CDR3 is 17 residues. From germline, CDR1 is MNHNY and CDR2 SVGAGI (reference sequence). CDR3 in DNA: TGTGCCAGCAGCCGACGGACAGGACCAAATAGCAATCAGCCCCAGCATTTT. Translated: CASSRRTGPNSNQPQHF.

The V gene is TRBV7-9, the J gene TRBJ2-3, with D perhaps TRBD2 (6 bases). This CDR3 is 16 amino acids long. Germline V gene data show CDR1 as SEHNR and CDR2 as FQNEAQ (reference sequence). V was trimmed by 1 base and J by 5 bases, leaving 16 bases between them. The CDR3 loop is CASSLVERIAEDTQYF. For the CDR3, the DNA is TGTGCCAGCAGCTTAGTGGAGAGAATAGCGGAAGATACGCAGTATTTT.

The chain links TRBV3-1 (or the pseudogene TRBV3-2) to TRBJ1-4; D perhaps matches TRBD1 (5 bases). The CDR3 totals 14 residues. CDR1 is LGHDT, CDR2 YNNKEL, per germline (reference sequence). V lost 1 base and J 8 bases, leaving 11 bases between the germline ends. The CDR3 reads CASSQGAGKEKLFF. CDR3 nucleotides: TGTGCCAGCAGCCAAGGGGCAGGGAAGGAAAAACTGTTTTTT.

V is TRBV3-1 (or the pseudogene TRBV3-2) and J is TRBJ1-5; D is unresolved. The germline CDR1 and CDR2 sequences are LGHDT and YNNKEL (reference sequence). The CDR3 runs to 13 residues. Trimming took 4 bases from V and 5 from J, leaving 9 bases between them. The CDR3 loop reads CASSRTNYQPQHF. The CDR3 DNA is TGTGCCAGCAGCCGAACTAATTATCAGCCCCAGCATTTT.

This sequence joins TRBV10-1 and TRBJ1-2; D remains ambiguous. Germline V gene data show CDR1 as WNHNN and CDR2 as SYGVQD (reference sequence). V lost 3 bases to trimming and J lost 4 bases, with 6 bases between them. The CDR3 runs 12 residues. In nucleotides, the CDR3 is TGCGCCAGCAGTGATACAGCCTATGGCTACACCTTC. As protein: CASSDTAYGYTF.

The rearrangement uses TRBV4-1 and TRBJ2-7, with 7 bases identical to TRBD1. Trimming took 0 bases from V and 3 from J; bases not matched to a gene: 8. The CDR3 runs to 16 residues. The germline V gene encodes CDR1 MGHRA and CDR2 YSYEKL. DNA of the CDR3: TGCGCCAGCAGCCAAGAATCGAGGGGACAGAACTACGAGCAGTACTTC. Translating it yields CASSQESRGQNYEQYF.

This clone was seen more than once but under ten times. The J gene is TRBJ2-2, the V gene TRBV7-2; possibly TRBD2 for D (6 bases). Germline V gene data show CDR1 as SGHTA and CDR2 as FQGNSA. Trimming stripped 3 bases from V and 4 bases from J, with 12 bases between. CDR3 length: 15 amino acids. Here the CDR3 DNA reads TGTGCCAGCAGCTTTGATCGGGGGAGCACCGGGGAGCTGTTTTTT. Its translation: CASSFDRGSTGELFF.

The CDR3 region has the DNA TGTGCCAGCAGTCGATGGGGCAGGGGAAATAGCACTGAAGCTTTCTTT. This gives the protein CASSRWGRGNSTEAFF. This chain links TRBV6-6 with TRBJ1-1; TRBD1 might be the D (6 bases). V dropped 5 bases and J dropped 4 bases, with 20 bases sitting between them. The germline gives CDR1 MNHNY, CDR2 SVGAGI (reference sequence). The CDR3 covers 16 residues.

The rearrangement links TRBV7-2 to TRBJ1-3; TRBD1 is a possible D gene (5 bases). This CDR3 comprises 13 residues. Germline V gene data show CDR1 as SGHTA and CDR2 as FQGNSA. V was trimmed by 5 bases and J by 8 bases, leaving 13 bases between them. The DNA for the CDR3 is TGTGCCAGCAGCCCCAGGGTATCAGACACCATATATTTT. Its protein is CASSPRVSDTIYF.

The chain recombines TRBV5-1 with TRBJ2-1, with TRBD2 identical over 9 bases. The CDR3 is 14 residues long. CDR1 and CDR2 from the germline V gene are SGHRS and YFSETQ. V shed 0 bases, J shed 7 bases, and the junction held 2 bases outside the gene matches. The CDR3 is CASSLGLAGNEQFF. CDR3 DNA sequence: TGCGCCAGCAGCTTGGGGCTAGCGGGAAATGAGCAGTTCTTC.

The rearrangement links TRBV15 to TRBJ1-5, with a weak D call TRBD1 (6 bases). Germline CDR1 LNHNV, CDR2 YYDKDF (reference sequence). V lost 5 bases and J lost 3, with 11 bases in between. The length of the CDR3 is 14 residues. The CDR3 nucleotides read TGTGCCACCAGCGCGGGGGCAACCAATCAGCCCCAGCATTTT. This encodes CATSAGATNQPQHF.

This chain connects TRBV20-1 to TRBJ1-2; D possibly corresponds to TRBD1 (6 bases). CDR3 size: 15 residues. CDR1 is DFQATT, CDR2 SNEGSKA, per germline (reference sequence). V was cut by 3 bases and J by 5 bases, with 19 bases left in between. The CDR3 is CSASIGGDNLYGYTF. The CDR3 DNA is TGCAGTGCTAGTATTGGTGGGGACAACCTTTATGGCTACACCTTC.

This clone was seen more than once but under ten times. V is TRBV27 and J is TRBJ1-6; a possible D gene is TRBD1 (6 bases). The length of the CDR3 is 15 residues. CDR1 is MNHEY and CDR2 is SMNVEV in the germline V gene (reference sequence). V was cut by 6 bases and J by 1 base, with 10 bases left in between. For the CDR3, the DNA is TGTGCCAGCAGAAAAACAGGGTCCTATAATTCACCCCTCCACTTT. Its translation is CASRKTGSYNSPLHF.

V is TRBV7-8 and J is TRBJ1-2, with 7 positions matching TRBD1. The ends lost 5 bases at V and 8 bases at J; junction bases unmatched: 8. The germline CDR1 and CDR2 sequences are SGHVS and FQNEAQ. CDR3 length: 13 residues. The CDR3 DNA reads as TGTGCCAGCAGCCTCCGACAGGGAGGAGGCTACACCTTC. Amino acid sequence: CASSLRQGGGYTF.